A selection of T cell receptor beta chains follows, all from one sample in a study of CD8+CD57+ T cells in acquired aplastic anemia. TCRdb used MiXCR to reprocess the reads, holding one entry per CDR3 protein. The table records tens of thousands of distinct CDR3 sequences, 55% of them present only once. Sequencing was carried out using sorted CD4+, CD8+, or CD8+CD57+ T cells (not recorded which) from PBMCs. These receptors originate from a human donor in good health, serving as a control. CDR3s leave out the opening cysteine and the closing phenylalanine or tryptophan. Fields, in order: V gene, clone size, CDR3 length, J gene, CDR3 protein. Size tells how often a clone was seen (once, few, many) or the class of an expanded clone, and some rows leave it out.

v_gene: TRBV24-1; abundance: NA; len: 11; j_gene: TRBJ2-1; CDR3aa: ATGTSGNNEQF
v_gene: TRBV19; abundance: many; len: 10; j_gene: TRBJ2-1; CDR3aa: ASSDRGNEQF
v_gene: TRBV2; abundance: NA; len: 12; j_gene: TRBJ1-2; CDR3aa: ASSQGRGSYGYT
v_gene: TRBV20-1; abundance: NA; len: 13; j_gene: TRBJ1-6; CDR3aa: SASSLGGAPSPLH
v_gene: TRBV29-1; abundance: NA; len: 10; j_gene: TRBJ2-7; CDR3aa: SVRDRNPEQY
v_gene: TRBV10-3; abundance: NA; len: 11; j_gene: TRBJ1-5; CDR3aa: AISETGQETQH
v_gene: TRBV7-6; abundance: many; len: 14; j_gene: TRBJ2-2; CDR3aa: ASSLGSQGPTGELF
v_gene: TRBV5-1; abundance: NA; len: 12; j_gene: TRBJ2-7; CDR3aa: ASSLGSSSYEQY
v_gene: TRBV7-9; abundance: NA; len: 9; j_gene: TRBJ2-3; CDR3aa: ASSPPGAQY
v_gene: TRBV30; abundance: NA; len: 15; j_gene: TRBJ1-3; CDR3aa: AWSVQLGTYSGNTIY
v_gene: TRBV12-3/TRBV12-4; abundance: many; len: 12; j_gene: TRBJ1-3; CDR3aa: ASTPLGAGNTIY
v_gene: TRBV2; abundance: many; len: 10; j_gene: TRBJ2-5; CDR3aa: ASSRQDGTQY
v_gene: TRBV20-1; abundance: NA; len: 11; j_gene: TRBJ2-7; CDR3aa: SAGPGGFDEQY
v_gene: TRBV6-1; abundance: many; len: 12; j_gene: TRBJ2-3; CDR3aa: ASLRLAETDTQY
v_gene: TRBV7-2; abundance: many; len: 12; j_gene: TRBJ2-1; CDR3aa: ASSLQVQSNEQF
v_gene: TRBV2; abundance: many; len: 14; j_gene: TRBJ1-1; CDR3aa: ASRPLGTGRYTEAF
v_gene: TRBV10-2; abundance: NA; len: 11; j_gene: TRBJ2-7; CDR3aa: ASSTGLVYEQY